The next 30 T cell receptor beta chains were all read from a single sample in a study of beta chain features in type 1 diabetes (dated by TCRdb to about 2018). Study-wide findings and limitations: A moderate but significant shortening of TCRB CDR3 length was observed in type 1 diabetes patients in all four CD4+ subsets.

Which antigens these TCRs recognize remains unknown. The library was built by means of the immunoSEQ multiplex PCR assay. The High Capacity cDNA Reverse Transcription Kit was used to reverse transcribe all of the isolated RNA, meaning that expressed TCRB transcripts were what got sequenced. TCRdb re-hosts the immuneACCESS table, in-frame sequences only. Its copies lack some clones; in the studies checked, an unresolved V gene accounts for under half of them, and the cause for the rest is not known. The sample has about 650,000 clones on record, approximately 13% of them singletons. The ten largest make up roughly 0.12% of the sample. Sequencing used naive CD4+ T cells from blood. Interpreted using the paper, the cell subset or site label stands for: true naive CD4+ T cells. These TCRs come from a man younger than 40 with type 1 diabetes.

This clone showed up just a few times. The chain carries TRBV29-1 and TRBJ2-3; the match to TRBD2 covers 10 bases. The CDR3 is 13 residues long. Trimming at V came to 7 bases and at J to 4 bases, leaving 5 bases not matched to a gene. Germline V gene sequence: CDR1 SQVTM, CDR2 ANQGSEA. The CDR3 nucleotides read TGCAGCGGCGAGCGGGGGGGCGCAGATACGCAGTATTTT. Amino acids: CSGERGGADTQYF.

The table lists this clone with a few counts. This CDR3 is also generated by other DNA sequences in the sample. The rearrangement links TRBV30 to TRBJ2-5; weak D call: TRBD1 (6 bases). The germline V and J ends were trimmed by 2 bases and 4 bases, with 8 bases remaining between them. Germline V gene sequence: CDR1 GTSNPN, CDR2 SVGIG (reference sequence). The CDR3 consists of 12 residues. CDR3 bases: TGTGCCTGGAGTCGAGGGGGAGAGACCCAGTACTTC. The encoded protein is CAWSRGGETQYF. Variable domain in full (rest from reference TRBV30 and TRBJ2-5): SQTIHQWPATLVQPVGSPLSLECTVEGTSNPNLYWYRQAAGRGLQLLFYSVGIGQISSEVPQNLSASRPQDRQFILSSKKLLLSDSGFYLCAWSRGGETQYFGPGTRLLVL.

This clone appeared a few times. This rearrangement joins TRBV4-3 to TRBJ2-1; D not certain. The V and J ends lost 0 bases and 1 base respectively, with 4 bases between them. This CDR3 comprises 14 residues. In germline, CDR1 is LGHNA, CDR2 YSLEER. CDR3 coding DNA: TGCGCCAGCAGCCAAGAGTCATCCTACAATGAGCAGTTCTTC. Translated, it gives CASSQESSYNEQFF.

V and J are TRBV4-3 and TRBJ2-1; 14 bases match TRBD2. Germline trimming cut 3 bases from V and 7 bases from J; bases unmatched to any gene: 8. Per the germline V gene, CDR1 is LGHNA and CDR2 is YSLEER. The CDR3 has 17 residues. For the CDR3, the DNA is TGCGCCAGCAGCCAGATGTTGACTAGCGGGGGGGCGAATGAGCAGTTCTTC. It translates to CASSQMLTSGGANEQFF.

This clone turned up a few times. V is TRBV6-1 and J is TRBJ2-7; D is perhaps TRBD1 (6 bases). Germline lookup yields CDR1 MNHNS and CDR2 SASEGT. The CDR3 contains 13 residues. V lost 5 bases to trimming and J lost 4 bases, with 12 bases between them. This chain's CDR3 is CASSRQENYEQYF. CDR3 nucleotide sequence: TGTGCCAGCAGTCGACAGGAGAATTACGAGCAGTACTTC.

This clone occurred a few times. The V gene is TRBV5-5, the J gene TRBJ1-4; D not certain. The V gene lost 2 bases and the J gene lost 8 bases, with 13 bases spanning the gap. Germline lookup yields CDR1 SGHKS and CDR2 YYEKEE (reference sequence). The CDR3 runs to 14 residues. In DNA, the CDR3 is TGTGCCAGCAGCTTAGAACCCGGAGAGGAAAAACTGTTTTTT. Amino acids: CASSLEPGEEKLFF.

The chain recombines TRBV9 with TRBJ1-2; a weak D match, TRBD1 (6 bases). The CDR3 has 15 residues. Germline assignment: CDR1 SGDLS and CDR2 YYNGEE. V lost 4 bases to trimming and J lost 4 bases, with 17 bases between them. CDR3 residues: CASSPELQGAYGYTF. The CDR3 DNA reads TGTGCCAGCAGCCCAGAGCTACAGGGAGCCTATGGCTACACCTTC.

CDR3 sequence: CASSYSREGGSYEQYF. As DNA, the CDR3 is TGTGCCAGCAGTTACTCGAGGGAAGGGGGCTCCTACGAGCAGTACTTC. The chain links TRBV6-5 to TRBJ2-7, with D maybe TRBD1 (6 bases). Trimming pared 0 bases from V and 0 bases from J, leaving 12 bases between. The CDR3 has 16 residues. Looked up from germline, CDR1 is MNHEY and CDR2 is SVGAGI.

There are a few counts of this clone. CDR3 nucleotides: TGTGCCAGCAGCCCCCACGGGACAGGGAATGGCTACACCTTC. Translating it yields CASSPHGTGNGYTF. The rearrangement links TRBV14 to TRBJ1-2; 9 positions agree with TRBD1. Germline V CDR1 and CDR2: SGHDN, FVKESK. The length of the CDR3 is 14 residues. Trimming took 4 bases from V and 6 from J; bases not matched to a gene: 6.

This clone was seen a few times. The chain is built from TRBV6-6 and TRBJ2-1; TRBD2 might be the D (5 bases). Germline values: CDR1 MNHNY, CDR2 SVGAGI (reference sequence). The CDR3 is 13 amino acids. Between the trimmed V and J ends, which lost 2 bases and 10 bases, there was a span of 12 bases. In DNA form, the CDR3 reads TGTGCCAGCAGTTACGGAGGACCCGGCGAGCAGTTCTTC. It is translated as CASSYGGPGEQFF.

This clone was seen more than once but under ten times. This chain's CDR3 is CASSVQSTGRGSPLHF. The CDR3, as DNA: TGTGCCAGCAGCGTTCAATCTACAGGGAGAGGTTCACCCCTCCACTTT. This rearrangement joins TRBV9 to TRBJ1-6, with a possible D match to TRBD1 (6 bases). The CDR3 extends over 16 amino acids. Germline V lookup: CDR1 SGDLS, CDR2 YYNGEE. V gave up 2 bases and J gave up 9 bases, with 18 bases separating them.

The V and J genes are TRBV25-1 and TRBJ1-2, with TRBD1 identical over 11 bases. CDR3 size: 15 residues. With V trimmed by 0 bases and J by 7 bases, 4 bases remained unmatched. Germline V lookup: CDR1 MGHDK, CDR2 SYGVNS. The CDR3 loop is CASSEYPDRGLGYTF. In DNA form, the CDR3 reads TGTGCCAGCAGTGAATACCCGGACAGGGGGCTTGGCTACACCTTC.

This clone was observed a handful of times. The V gene is TRBV27, the J gene TRBJ1-2; possible D gene TRBD1, 5 bases. CDR1 and CDR2 from the germline V gene are MNHEY and SMNVEV (reference sequence). The CDR3 spans 16 residues. The germline V and J ends were trimmed by 3 bases and 3 bases, with 17 bases remaining between them. The CDR3 DNA sequence: TGTGCCAGCAGTTTTACTCGTTCGTCGGGGGACTATGGCTACACCTTC. Translated: CASSFTRSSGDYGYTF.

This clone turned up a few times. The chain joins TRBV29-1 to TRBJ2-1; D is perhaps TRBD1 (6 bases). The CDR3 loop spans 14 amino acids. Germline V gives CDR1 SQVTM, CDR2 ANQGSEA. V lost 6 bases and J 8 bases, leaving 20 bases between the germline ends. This CDR3 reads CSVDRTARADEQFF. The CDR3, as DNA: TGCAGCGTGGATAGGACAGCCCGGGCGGATGAGCAGTTCTTC.

This clone turned up a few times. In nucleotides, the CDR3 is TGTGCCTGGAGTGGCAGGGGGTGGGATCCCCAGCATTTT. Translation: CAWSGRGWDPQHF. The chain couples TRBV30 to TRBJ1-5, with TRBD1 identical over 7 bases. V shed 1 base, J shed 10 bases, and the junction held 7 bases outside the gene matches. The CDR3 covers 13 residues. Germline V lookup: CDR1 GTSNPN, CDR2 SVGIG (reference sequence).

The J gene is TRBJ2-1, the V gene TRBV28; TRBD2 aligns across 8 bases. This CDR3 comprises 14 residues. The V gene end was trimmed by 7 bases and the J gene end by 7 bases; junction bases not matched to a gene: 9. Germline V gene lookup returns CDR1 MDHEN and CDR2 SYDVKM. As DNA, the CDR3 is TGTGCCAGCATCCTTAGCGGGACGGTGAATGAGCAGTTCTTC. This sequence encodes CASILSGTVNEQFF. Looking up the rest from reference TRBV28 and TRBJ2-1 gives the full variable domain: DVKVTQSSRYLVKRTGEKVFLECVQDMDHENMFWYRQDPGLGLRLIYFSYDVKMKEKGDIPEGYSVSREKKERFSLILESASTNQTSMYLCASILSGTVNEQFFGPGTRLTVL.

This clone was counted a few times. This chain links TRBV19 with TRBJ2-1; 12 nucleotides align to TRBD1. J was trimmed by 8 bases and V by 5 bases; bases with no gene match: 10. Germline V gene lookup returns CDR1 LNHDA and CDR2 SQIVND (reference sequence). The CDR3 sequence is 16 residues long. In DNA form, the CDR3 reads TGTGCCAGTAGTGCACACGGGACAGGGGGCAGGGATGAGCAGTTCTTC. Its translation: CASSAHGTGGRDEQFF.

This clone turned up a few times. This chain connects TRBV7-2 to TRBJ1-1; D is unresolved. The V gene lost 5 bases and the J gene lost 9 bases, with 13 bases spanning the gap. This CDR3 spans 12 amino acids. Germline V gene sequence: CDR1 SGHTA, CDR2 FQGNSA. The CDR3 spells CASSPPREKAFF. CDR3 in DNA: TGTGCCAGCAGCCCACCTCGGGAAAAAGCTTTCTTT.

The chain recombines TRBV5-8 with TRBJ2-5; D could derive from TRBD1 or TRBD2 (5 bases each). Germline CDR1 SGHTS, CDR2 YDEGEE. The CDR3 runs to 16 residues. Trimming stripped 4 bases from V and 5 bases from J, with 21 bases between. The CDR3 reads CASSTIRDASTETQYF. The CDR3 DNA reads as TGTGCCAGCAGCACCATCCGGGACGCCAGTACGGAGACCCAGTACTTC. Full variable domain (remainder filled in from reference TRBV5-8 and TRBJ2-5): EAGVTQSPTHLIKTRGQQATLRCSPISGHTSVYWYQQALGLGLQFLLWYDEGEERNRGNFPPRFSGRQFPNYSSELNVNALELEDSALYLCASSTIRDASTETQYFGPGTRLLVL.

This clone has just a few counts. This rearrangement joins TRBV5-1 to TRBJ2-2; either TRBD1 or TRBD2 may fit D (5 bases each). The length of the CDR3 is 14 residues. Trimming stripped 5 bases from V and 3 bases from J, with 11 bases between. The germline CDR1 and CDR2 sequences are SGHRS and YFSETQ. This CDR3 is CASSPQGDTGELFF. In nucleotides, the CDR3 is TGCGCCAGCAGTCCCCAGGGAGACACCGGGGAGCTGTTTTTT.

The rearrangement links TRBV6-5 to TRBJ2-6; the D gene is possibly TRBD2 (6 bases). The length of the CDR3 is 15 residues. With 8 bases removed from V and 0 bases from J, the gap between germline ends came to 11 bases. Germline loops: CDR1 MNHEY, CDR2 SVGAGI. CDR3 loop: CASLTGSSGANVLTF. In nucleotides, the CDR3 is TGTGCCAGCTTAACCGGGAGCTCTGGGGCCAACGTCCTGACTTTC.

The genes are TRBV27 and TRBJ1-6; no reliable D call. Trimming removed 2 bases at V and 10 bases at J, with 15 bases between. CDR3 length: 15 residues. Germline CDR1 reads MNHEY; CDR2 reads SMNVEV (reference sequence). The CDR3 nucleotides read TGTGCCAGCAGTTTAGGCGGCAGGCTAAACTCACCCCTCCACTTT. Translation: CASSLGGRLNSPLHF.

This chain uses TRBV25-1 with TRBJ2-3; the D gene is possibly TRBD1 (6 bases). Germline V gives CDR1 MGHDK, CDR2 SYGVNS. This CDR3 is built from 14 residues. Trimming left V 5 bases short and J 0 bases short, with 9 bases between. The CDR3: CASSNGGSTDTQYF. CDR3 DNA sequence: TGTGCCAGCAGTAATGGGGGCAGCACAGATACGCAGTATTTT.

This clone showed up many times. This rearrangement joins TRBV2 to TRBJ2-6, with D uncertain. Germline V lookup: CDR1 SNHLY, CDR2 FYNNEI. This CDR3 has 15 amino acids. V lost 6 bases and J lost 0, with 9 bases in between. The CDR3 protein is CASSYSFSGANVLTF. In DNA, the CDR3 is TGTGCCAGCAGCTACTCGTTCTCTGGGGCCAACGTCCTGACTTTC.

This clone was counted only a few times. V gene TRBV29-1 combines with J gene TRBJ2-1; 10 bases agree with TRBD2. CDR3 length: 19 residues. The trim removed 3 bases at V and 4 bases at J, leaving 18 bases unmatched. The germline CDR1 and CDR2 sequences are SQVTM and ANQGSEA. CDR3: CSVDKGTLALAGVYNEQFF. The CDR3 DNA follows: TGCAGCGTTGATAAGGGGACGCTCGCTCTAGCGGGGGTTTACAATGAGCAGTTCTTC.

The chain carries TRBV28 and TRBJ2-2, with 8 bases identical to TRBD1. The CDR3 spans 14 residues. The germline V gene encodes CDR1 MDHEN and CDR2 SYDVKM. Trimming at V came to 10 bases and at J to 5 bases, leaving 9 bases not matched to a gene. This CDR3 is CAIAAGGATGELFF. DNA for the CDR3: TGTGCCATCGCAGCAGGGGGCGCGACCGGGGAGCTGTTTTTT.

The CDR3: CAWSSTGSLYSNQPQHF. The CDR3, as DNA: TGTGCCTGGAGTTCGACAGGGAGCCTATATAGCAATCAGCCCCAGCATTTT. V gene TRBV30 combines with J gene TRBJ1-5; 7 bases align to TRBD1. The V gene's germline CDR1 is GTSNPN and CDR2 SVGIG (reference sequence). This CDR3 has 17 residues. Trimming removed 2 bases from V and 0 bases from J; junction bases left unmatched: 10.

The J gene is TRBJ1-4, the V gene TRBV9, with TRBD1 as a possible D gene (6 bases). V dropped 0 bases and J dropped 7 bases, with 16 bases sitting between them. Per germline, CDR1 SGDLS and CDR2 YYNGEE. CDR3 length: 16 residues. The CDR3 DNA follows: TGTGCCAGCAGCGTAGGGCGGAGGGGGATTGGTGAAAAACTGTTTTTT. Translating it yields CASSVGRRGIGEKLFF.

V is TRBV9 and J is TRBJ1-5; D perhaps matches TRBD1 (6 bases). The CDR3 runs 14 residues. Germline values: CDR1 SGDLS, CDR2 YYNGEE. Deletions cut 0 bases from V and 8 bases from J, with 12 bases between. The CDR3 is CASSVGGGNEPQHF. CDR3 nucleotides: TGTGCCAGCAGCGTAGGAGGGGGGAATGAGCCCCAGCATTTT.

The chain employs TRBV18 and TRBJ2-3; D is perhaps TRBD1 or TRBD2 (5 bases each). CDR3 size: 15 residues. V lost 0 bases and J 2 bases, leaving 9 bases between the germline ends. Germline V CDR1 and CDR2: KGHSH, LQKENI. The CDR3 spells CASSPPGDHTDTQYF. CDR3 nucleotides: TGTGCCAGCTCACCACCAGGGGACCACACAGATACGCAGTATTTT.